This T cell receptor beta chain came from a study of blood T cell repertoires in COVID-19. Clinical history reported by participants formed the basis on which cohorts were assigned. Recovered status in Cohort 3 required two negative PCRs, clearance, or symptom resolution. Trimming removed 3 bases at V and 1 base at J, with 20 bases between. From germline, CDR1 is LGHDT and CDR2 YNNKEL (reference sequence). The CDR3 sequence is 18 residues long. Assay: immunoSEQ multiplex PCR; the TCRdb copy retains only in-frame clones and omits some. The table lists about 250,000 clones, around 86% of them singletons.

Sequenced: PBMCs or T cells enriched from blood (not recorded which). The rearrangement joins TRBV3-1 (or the pseudogene TRBV3-2) to TRBJ2-3, with D perhaps matching TRBD2 (5 bases). The source is a man in his forties who had recovered from COVID-19. The CDR3 DNA reads as TGTGCCAGCAGCCAGATGGGAACTAGAGTTGATGGCACAGATACGCAGTATTTT. Its translation is CASSQMGTRVDGTDTQYF.